The TCR beta chain described here comes from a study of shared clonotypes between healthy human individuals. In the study overall: Two women and three men aged 18 to 49 made up the donors. General observations from the study: The study found 4.5% to 5% of naive CD4 clonotypes shared across several donors.

The protocol was immunoSEQ multiplex PCR, while the TCRdb copy is restricted to in-frame clones and leaves out a portion. The repertoire consists of hundreds of thousands of clones, with under 80% occurring once and the leading ten covering around a tenth. In the case of this clone: Antigen unknown.

Per the germline V gene, CDR1 is MNHNS and CDR2 is SASEGT. This CDR3 is 13 amino acids long. Trimming stripped 5 bases from V and 7 bases from J, with 12 bases between. The chain recombines TRBV6-1 with TRBJ2-1; D is possibly TRBD2 (5 bases). Sample: memory CD4+ T cells sorted from blood. Sample subset: CD45RA-negative fraction. The sequence derives from a man aged 25 to 40 in good health. DNA for the CDR3: TGTGCCAGCAGTAAAGACTACTTAAATGAGCAGTTCTTC. Translation gives CASSKDYLNEQFF.